The next 8 T cell receptor beta chains were all read from a single sample in a study of control samples from healthy donors and cancer patients. Some clones are missing from TCRdb's copy, which holds only in-frame ones; the method was immunoSEQ multiplex PCR. The sample has approximately 150,000 clones; around 90% are singletons. Specimen: blood. The receptors shown here come from a man aged 25-45 years in good health.

The chain employs TRBV6-2 or TRBV6-3 and TRBJ1-4; D may be TRBD1 (6 bases). Per germline, CDR1 MNHEY and CDR2 SVGEGT. The CDR3 length is 12 residues. V lost 2 bases and J lost 10, with 8 bases in between. CDR3 residues: CASSYEGGKLFF. CDR3 in DNA: TGTGCCAGCAGTTACGAAGGGGGAAAACTGTTTTTT.

This sequence joins TRBV4-3 and TRBJ1-1, with D perhaps TRBD1 (5 bases). V shed 1 base and J shed 3 bases, with 15 bases lying between them. CDR1 LGHNA and CDR2 YSLEER come from the germline V gene. The CDR3 is 16 amino acids. CDR3 sequence (DNA): TGCGCCAGCAGCCAAGTTACTTTTGGGGGGGACACTGAAGCTTTCTTT. As protein: CASSQVTFGGDTEAFF.

The sample holds one count of this clone. The CDR3 coding sequence is TGTGCCAGCAGCCACCTCCCGAGCCGGTTTGGCAATGAGCAGTTCTTC. It translates to CASSHLPSRFGNEQFF. This chain uses TRBV11-2 with TRBJ2-1; D is unresolved. The CDR3 sequence is 16 residues long. V dropped 5 bases and J dropped 6 bases, with 20 bases sitting between them. From germline, CDR1 is SGHAT and CDR2 FQNNGV.

The chain combines TRBV29-1 with TRBJ1-2, with 10 bases matching TRBD1. Per germline, CDR1 SQVTM and CDR2 ANQGSEA. The CDR3 spans 12 residues. Trimming removed 7 bases from V and 5 bases from J; junction bases left unmatched: 4. CDR3 nucleotides: TGCAGCGCTGGGACAGGGGTGTATGGCTACACCTTC. It yields the protein CSAGTGVYGYTF. The variable domain in full, completed from reference TRBV29-1 and TRBJ1-2, reads SAVISQKPSRDICQRGTSLTIQCQVDSQVTMMFWYRQQPGQSLTLIATANQGSEATYESGFVIDKFPISRPNLTFSTLTVSNMSPEDSSIYLCSAGTGVYGYTFGSGTRLTVV.

The V gene is TRBV7-3, the J gene TRBJ1-6, with D unresolved. The germline V and J ends were trimmed by 7 bases and 9 bases, with 13 bases remaining between them. There are 13 residues in the CDR3. Germline V gives CDR1 SGHTA, CDR2 FQGTGA. CDR3 loop: CASINDMPSPLHF. Written as DNA, the CDR3 is TGTGCCAGCATCAACGACATGCCTTCACCCCTCCACTTT.

This chain connects TRBV27 to TRBJ1-1; D is perhaps TRBD1 (6 bases). Germline V gives CDR1 MNHEY, CDR2 SMNVEV (reference sequence). V lost 0 bases, J lost 2 bases, and 19 bases lay in between. This CDR3 spans 18 amino acids. CDR3 in DNA: TGTGCCAGCAGTTTATCAGGGGGGATCGCCACGCGAAACACTGAAGCTTTCTTT. The encoded protein is CASSLSGGIATRNTEAFF.

This chain joins TRBV10-1 and TRBJ1-5; the match to TRBD1 covers 8 bases. The CDR3 consists of 16 residues. V dropped 4 bases and J dropped 4; count of bases not matched to a gene: 9. Germline V CDR1 and CDR2: WNHNN, SYGVQD (reference sequence). The CDR3 sequence: CASSAPGQAFNQPQHF. The CDR3 coding sequence is TGCGCCAGCAGTGCTCCGGGACAGGCATTTAATCAGCCCCAGCATTTT.

V and J are TRBV9 and TRBJ1-1, with 7 bases lining up with TRBD1. This CDR3 has 14 amino acids. Germline values: CDR1 SGDLS, CDR2 YYNGEE. The junction had 4 bases not matched to a gene; V was cut back by 4 bases and J by 1 base. The CDR3 protein is CASSPTGANTEAFF. CDR3 coding DNA: TGTGCCAGCAGCCCAACAGGGGCGAACACTGAAGCTTTCTTT.